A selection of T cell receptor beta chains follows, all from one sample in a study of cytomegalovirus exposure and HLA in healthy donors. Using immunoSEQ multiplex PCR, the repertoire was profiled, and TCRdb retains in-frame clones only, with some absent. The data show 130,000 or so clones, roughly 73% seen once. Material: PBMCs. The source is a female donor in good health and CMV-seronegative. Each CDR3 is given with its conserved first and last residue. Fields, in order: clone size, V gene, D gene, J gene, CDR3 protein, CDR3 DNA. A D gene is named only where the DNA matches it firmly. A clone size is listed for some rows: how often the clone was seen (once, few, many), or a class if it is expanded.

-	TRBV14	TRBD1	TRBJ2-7	CASSRLPGQSPRGWYEQYF	TGTGCCAGCAGCCGCCTCCCGGGACAGAGCCCCCGAGGGTGGTACGAGCAGTACTTC
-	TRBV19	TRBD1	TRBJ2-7	CASSTRPGQGSYEQYF	TGTGCCAGTAGTACTCGACCGGGACAGGGCTCCTACGAGCAGTACTTC
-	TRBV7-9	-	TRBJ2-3	CASSPKPGHGTDTQYF	TGTGCCAGCAGCCCCAAACCGGGACACGGCACAGATACGCAGTATTTT
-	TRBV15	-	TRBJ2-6	CATSREIRAGGANVLTF	TGTGCCACCAGCAGAGAGATCAGGGCGGGAGGGGCCAACGTCCTGACTTTC
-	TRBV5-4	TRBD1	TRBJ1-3	CASSPGQGRAGNTIYF	TGTGCCAGCAGCCCGGGACAGGGAAGAGCCGGAAACACCATATATTTT
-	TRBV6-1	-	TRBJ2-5	CASTRRDQETQYF	TGTGCCAGCACTCGGCGGGACCAAGAGACCCAGTACTTC
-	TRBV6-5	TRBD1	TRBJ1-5	CASSYSKGAGNQPQHF	TGTGCCAGCAGTTACTCGAAGGGGGCGGGCAATCAGCCCCAGCATTTT
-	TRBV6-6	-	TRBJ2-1	CASGIRGNEQFF	TGTGCCAGCGGAATTCGGGGAAATGAGCAGTTCTTC
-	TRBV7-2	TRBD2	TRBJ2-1	CASSFAPGGFNNEQFF	TGTGCCAGCAGCTTCGCCCCGGGAGGTTTTAACAATGAGCAGTTCTTC
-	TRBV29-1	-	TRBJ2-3	CSVGGFSAGDTDTQYF	TGCAGCGTTGGGGGGTTTTCAGCGGGTGACACAGATACGCAGTATTTT
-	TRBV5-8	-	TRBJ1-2	CASTTVRGRLYGYTF	TGTGCCAGCACAACGGTACGAGGGCGTCTCTATGGCTACACCTTC
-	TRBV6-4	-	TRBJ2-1	CASSVGDLNEQFF	TGTGCCAGCAGTGTAGGAGATTTAAATGAGCAGTTCTTC
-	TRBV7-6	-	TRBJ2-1	CASSSDPVTGNYNEQFF	TGTGCCAGCAGCTCAGACCCCGTGACGGGAAACTACAATGAGCAGTTCTTC
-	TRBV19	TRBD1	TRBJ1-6	CASNIPVGRTGQSSYNSPLHF	TGTGCCAGTAACATACCAGTGGGGAGGACAGGCCAGAGCTCCTATAATTCACCCCTCCACTTT
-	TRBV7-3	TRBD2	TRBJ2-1	CASSLDGTRGNEQFF	TGTGCCAGCAGCCTGGACGGGACTAGGGGCAATGAGCAGTTCTTC
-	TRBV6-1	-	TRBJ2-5	CASSDTSKQETQYF	TGTGCCAGCAGTGACACGAGCAAACAAGAGACCCAGTACTTC
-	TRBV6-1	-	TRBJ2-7	CASRPHSYEQYF	TGTGCCAGCAGGCCACATTCCTACGAGCAGTACTTC
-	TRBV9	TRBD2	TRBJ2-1	CASSRGLAGSSYNEQFF	TGTGCCAGCAGCCGCGGACTAGCGGGTAGCTCCTACAATGAGCAGTTCTTC
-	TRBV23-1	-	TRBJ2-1	CASNKQGLSSDLATNEQFF	TGCGCCAGCAACAAACAGGGTTTGTCGTCGGACCTTGCCACTAATGAGCAGTTCTTC
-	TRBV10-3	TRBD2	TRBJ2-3	CAISALAGNPDTQYF	TGTGCCATCAGTGCGTTAGCGGGAAACCCAGATACGCAGTATTTT
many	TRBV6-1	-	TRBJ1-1	CASRITQGRAFF	TGTGCCAGCCGAATAACACAGGGTAGAGCTTTCTTT
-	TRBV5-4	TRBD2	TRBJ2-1	CASSASGTSGYNEQFF	TGTGCCAGCTCCGCCTCCGGGACTAGCGGCTACAATGAGCAGTTCTTC
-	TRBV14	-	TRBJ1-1	CASSQAGGNTEAFF	TGTGCCAGCAGCCAAGCAGGAGGGAACACTGAAGCTTTCTTT
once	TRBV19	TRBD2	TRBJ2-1	CASSIAGGDNEQFF	TGTGCCAGTAGTATAGCGGGGGGGGACAATGAGCAGTTCTTC
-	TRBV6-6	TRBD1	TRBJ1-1	CASSPLETGDTEAFF	TGTGCCAGCAGTCCCCTTGAGACAGGGGACACTGAAGCTTTCTTT
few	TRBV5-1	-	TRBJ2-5	CASSLVNRVQETQYF	TGCGCCAGCAGCTTGGTCAACAGGGTCCAAGAGACCCAGTACTTC
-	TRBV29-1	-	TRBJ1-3	CSVYRELSGNTIYF	TGCAGCGTCTACAGGGAGCTCTCTGGAAACACCATATATTTT
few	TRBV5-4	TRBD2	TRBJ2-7	CASRKSGDRYEQYF	TGTGCCAGCAGAAAGAGCGGGGACCGCTACGAGCAGTACTTC
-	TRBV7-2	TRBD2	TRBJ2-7	CASSPGGLAGDPYEQYF	TGTGCCAGCAGCCCCGGGGGACTAGCGGGAGATCCGTACGAGCAGTACTTC
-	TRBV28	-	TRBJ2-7	CASSANSGREQYF	TGTGCCAGCAGTGCCAACTCAGGGAGGGAGCAGTACTTC
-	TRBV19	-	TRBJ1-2	CASSILRERNDYGYTF	TGTGCTAGTAGTATACTGAGGGAAAGGAACGACTATGGCTACACCTTC
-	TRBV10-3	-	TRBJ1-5	CAIRGAGIDQPQHF	TGTGCCATCAGGGGGGCAGGGATAGATCAGCCCCAGCATTTT
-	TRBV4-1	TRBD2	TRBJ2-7	CASSQTSGRVYEQYF	TGCGCCAGCAGCCAGACTAGCGGGAGGGTGTACGAGCAGTACTTC
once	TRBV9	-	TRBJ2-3	CASSESGLPSEDTQYF	TGTGCCAGCAGCGAATCGGGACTCCCTTCAGAAGATACGCAGTATTTT
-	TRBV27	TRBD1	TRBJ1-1	CASSLFAGTGTEAFF	TGTGCCAGCAGTTTATTCGCAGGGACAGGAACTGAAGCTTTCTTT
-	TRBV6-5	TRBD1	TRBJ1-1	CASSRDREAFF	TGTGCCAGCAGTCGGGACAGAGAAGCTTTCTTT
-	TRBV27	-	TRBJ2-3	CASSLSLWRERPTDTQYF	TGTGCCAGCAGTTTATCGTTGTGGAGGGAGAGACCCACAGATACGCAGTATTTT
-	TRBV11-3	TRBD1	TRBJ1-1	CASTGQGAPLNTEAFF	TGTGCCAGCACCGGACAGGGGGCTCCCCTGAACACTGAAGCTTTCTTT
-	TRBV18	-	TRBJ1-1	CASSPPRQLNTEAFF	TGTGCCAGCTCACCACCTCGACAGTTGAACACTGAAGCTTTCTTT